Following are 18 T cell receptor beta chains from one sample sequenced in a study of blood T cell repertoires in COVID-19 (dated by TCRdb to 2019 to 2021). Library preparation employed the immunoSEQ multiplex PCR assay. This is the immuneACCESS table as TCRdb keeps it, with only in-frame sequences that have V and J called. A part of the clones is gone; compared with another copy, unresolved V genes explain less than half, and the rest is unexplained. This sample lists around 130,000 clones; more than 80% were detected once. The top ten constitute around 30% of the sample. The sequenced sample was peripheral blood. All receptors come from a man in his 70s with active or convalescent COVID-19.

The rearrangement joins TRBV19 to TRBJ1-5; TRBD1 matches at 9 bases. The J segment lost 6 bases and the V segment lost 0 bases, leaving 6 bases of the junction unmatched. This CDR3 is built from 16 residues. CDR1 LNHDA and CDR2 SQIVND come from the germline V gene (reference sequence). The DNA for the CDR3 is TGTGCCAGTAGTATAGATTGGGGACAGGGTAGTCAGCCCCAGCATTTT. It codes for CASSIDWGQGSQPQHF.

The chain combines TRBV7-2 with TRBJ2-7; 8 positions agree with TRBD2. The V segment lost 0 bases and the J segment 3 bases; nucleotides outside the gene matches: 7. The V gene's germline CDR1 is SGHTA and CDR2 FQGNSA. The length of the CDR3 is 16 residues. CDR3 sequence reads: CASSLAQRAGVYEQYF. Here the CDR3 DNA reads TGTGCCAGCAGCTTAGCCCAAAGAGCGGGAGTCTACGAGCAGTACTTC.

V usage is TRBV6-6 and J usage is TRBJ1-2; maybe TRBD1 (5 bases). The CDR3 has 16 residues. Trimming took off 6 bases at V and 0 bases at J, with 17 bases between the two ends. Germline V gene sequence: CDR1 MNHNY, CDR2 SVGAGI (reference sequence). The CDR3 nucleotides read TGTGCCAGCAGACAACGTAGACAGCTTGCTAACTATGGCTACACCTTC. This gives the protein CASRQRRQLANYGYTF.

The chain has TRBV7-3 and TRBJ2-1, with D perhaps TRBD1 (6 bases). V lost 6 bases and J lost 5, with 17 bases in between. The germline V gene encodes CDR1 SGHTA and CDR2 FQGTGA. The CDR3 is 15 amino acids. The CDR3 here is CASRLGERQDNEQFF. In DNA form, the CDR3 reads TGTGCCAGCAGATTAGGGGAGAGACAGGACAATGAGCAGTTCTTC.

The chain employs TRBV4-1 and TRBJ1-2; 8 bases agree with TRBD1. J lost 7 bases, V lost 3 bases, and 10 bases had no gene match. This CDR3 region has 15 residues. Germline-derived CDR1 and CDR2 are MGHRA and YSYEKL. The CDR3 spells CASSHAGQGASGYTF. The CDR3, as DNA: TGCGCCAGCAGCCACGCCGGGCAGGGGGCCAGTGGCTACACCTTC.

CDR3 in DNA: TGTGCCAGCAACAAAGGACAGGCCAGCTCCTACGAGCAGTACTTC. Residues: CASNKGQASSYEQYF. The chain combines TRBV27 with TRBJ2-7; 7 bases match TRBD1. V shed 7 bases and J 0 bases; nucleotides not matched to a gene: 9. Germline-derived CDR1 and CDR2 are MNHEY and SMNVEV (reference sequence). The CDR3 spans 15 residues.

V and J are TRBV18 and TRBJ2-7; 9 nucleotides line up with TRBD2. Germline trimming cut 6 bases from V and 12 bases from J; bases unmatched to any gene: 9. CDR1 and CDR2 from the germline V gene are KGHSH and LQKENI. The CDR3 totals 12 residues. The CDR3 DNA is TGTGCCAGCTCTCCCGCGGGGGGGGCCGCGTACTTC. Translating gives CASSPAGGAAYF.

The V call is TRBV5-1, the J call TRBJ1-1; D not resolved. The germline V and J ends were trimmed by 2 bases and 1 base, with 9 bases remaining between them. CDR1 is SGHRS, CDR2 YFSETQ, per germline. CDR3 size: 14 residues. The CDR3 DNA follows: TGCGCCAGCAGCTTTTGGTCCGGGAACACTGAAGCTTTCTTT. This translates into CASSFWSGNTEAFF.

The chain links TRBV6-6 to TRBJ1-5; 7 bases agree with TRBD1. Germline values: CDR1 MNHNY, CDR2 SVGAGI (reference sequence). The length of the CDR3 is 15 residues. The trim removed 0 bases at V and 6 bases at J, leaving 5 bases unmatched. CDR3 sequence (DNA): TGTGCCAGCAGTTACTCCGGGACAGAAAGTCAGCCCCAGCATTTT. This encodes CASSYSGTESQPQHF.

The rearrangement links TRBV24-1 to TRBJ2-5; 7 bases line up with TRBD1. This CDR3 spans 15 amino acids. Germline CDR1 reads KGHDR; CDR2 reads SFDVKD. The V gene end was trimmed by 4 bases and the J gene end by 4 bases; junction bases not matched to a gene: 8. DNA of the CDR3: TGTGCCACCAGTGAACCGACAGGGTTGGGAGAGACCCAGTACTTC. Translated: CATSEPTGLGETQYF.

This clone appeared a single time. The rearrangement joins TRBV6-6 to TRBJ2-7; TRBD2 matches 10 bases. The CDR3 is 15 amino acids. Germline CDR1 is MNHNY and CDR2 is SVGAGI (reference sequence). V was clipped by 6 bases and J by 0 bases; unmatched bases: 5. DNA of the CDR3: TGTGCCAGCAGCTCAGCGGGAGGGTCCTCCTACGAGCAGTACTTC. The encoded protein is CASSSAGGSSYEQYF.

This clone occurred a few times. The chain is built from TRBV7-8 and TRBJ2-7, with 10 bases fitting TRBD1. V was clipped by 5 bases and J by 2 bases; unmatched bases: 12. The CDR3 runs 17 residues. Germline V lookup: CDR1 SGHVS, CDR2 FQNEAQ. The CDR3 protein is CASSIRTVGQGTYEQYF. The CDR3 DNA reads as TGTGCCAGCAGCATCAGAACGGTGGGACAGGGGACCTACGAGCAGTACTTC.

The V call is TRBV5-4, the J call TRBJ2-1; 8 bases fit TRBD1. This CDR3 is built from 15 residues. Germline trimming cut 1 base from V and 2 bases from J; bases unmatched to any gene: 2. Germline-derived CDR1 and CDR2 are SGHNT and YYREEE (reference sequence). CDR3 in DNA: TGTGCCAGCAGCTTGTCAGGGGGCGCCTACAATGAGCAGTTCTTC. Protein sequence: CASSLSGGAYNEQFF.

The chain carries TRBV7-2 and TRBJ2-2; tentative D call: TRBD2 (6 bases). Trimming took off 3 bases at V and 4 bases at J, with 24 bases between the two ends. This CDR3 has 19 amino acids. Germline V CDR1 and CDR2: SGHTA, FQGNSA. The CDR3 is CASSFRGPLREPFTGELFF. Written as DNA, the CDR3 is TGTGCCAGCAGCTTTAGAGGCCCCTTACGGGAGCCTTTCACCGGGGAGCTGTTTTTT.

The CDR3 DNA follows: TGTGCCAGCAGTTTATCGGGGGGACAGGGAGCCTACGAGCAGTACTTC. It translates to CASSLSGGQGAYEQYF. The chain combines TRBV27 with TRBJ2-7; 9 bases agree with TRBD1. The V and J ends lost 0 bases and 2 bases, in that order; junction bases with no gene match: 5. The germline V gene has CDR1 MNHEY and CDR2 SMNVEV (reference sequence). The CDR3 runs 16 residues.

This chain links TRBV27 with TRBJ2-5; no firm D call. Germline CDR1 reads MNHEY; CDR2 reads SMNVEV (reference sequence). CDR3 length equals 15 residues. V lost 5 bases and J 4 bases, leaving 17 bases between the germline ends. CDR3 nucleotides: TGTGCCAGCAGTCCTCGGCGGCTAGATGGAGAGACCCAGTACTTC. Its translation is CASSPRRLDGETQYF.

V is TRBV6-5 and J is TRBJ1-5; perhaps TRBD1 as D (6 bases). The germline gives CDR1 MNHEY, CDR2 SVGAGI. The CDR3 is 10 amino acids. As DNA, the CDR3 is TGTGCGATCAGGGGTCAGCCCCAGCATTTT. Encoded protein: CAIRGQPQHF.

The chain is built from TRBV6-5 and TRBJ2-3, with D hard to call. The CDR3 is made up of 15 amino acids. Trimming removed 8 bases at V and 0 bases at J, with 15 bases between. Germline CDR1 is MNHEY and CDR2 is SVGAGI. The CDR3 DNA reads as TGTGCCAGCCGAGGTTACGGTGCTAGCACAGATACGCAGTATTTT. This gives the protein CASRGYGASTDTQYF.